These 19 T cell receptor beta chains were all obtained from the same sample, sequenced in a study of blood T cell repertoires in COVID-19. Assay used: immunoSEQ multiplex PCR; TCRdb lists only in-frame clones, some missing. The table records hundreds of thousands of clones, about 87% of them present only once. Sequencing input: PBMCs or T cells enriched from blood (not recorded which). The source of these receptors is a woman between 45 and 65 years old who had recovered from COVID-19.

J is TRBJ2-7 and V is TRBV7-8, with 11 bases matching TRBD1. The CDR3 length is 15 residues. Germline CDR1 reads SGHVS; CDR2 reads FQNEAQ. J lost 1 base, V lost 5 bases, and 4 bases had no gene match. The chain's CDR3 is CASSRGDRGSYEQYF. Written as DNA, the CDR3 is TGTGCCAGCAGCCGCGGGGACAGGGGGTCCTACGAGCAGTACTTC.

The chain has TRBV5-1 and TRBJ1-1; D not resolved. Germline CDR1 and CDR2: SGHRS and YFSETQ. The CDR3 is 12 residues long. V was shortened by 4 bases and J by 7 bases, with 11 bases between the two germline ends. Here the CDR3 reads CASSPESGEAFF. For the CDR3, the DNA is TGCGCCAGCAGCCCGGAGTCTGGTGAAGCTTTCTTT.

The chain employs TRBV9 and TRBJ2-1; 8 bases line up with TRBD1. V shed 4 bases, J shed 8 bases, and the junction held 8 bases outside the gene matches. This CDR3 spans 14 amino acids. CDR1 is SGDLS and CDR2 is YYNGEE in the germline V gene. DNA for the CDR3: TGTGCCAGCAGCCCGACAGGGGTATATCATGAGCAGTTCTTC. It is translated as CASSPTGVYHEQFF.

The DNA for the CDR3 is TGTGCCAGCAGCGTAGCAGGTCCGGGCCGAGCGGATGAGCAGTTCTTC. This gives the protein CASSVAGPGRADEQFF. The chain has TRBV9 and TRBJ2-1; perhaps TRBD2 as D (5 bases). The CDR3 is made up of 16 amino acids. The V gene lost 0 bases and the J gene lost 8 bases, with 18 bases spanning the gap. Looked up from germline, CDR1 is SGDLS and CDR2 is YYNGEE. The whole variable domain, filled in from reference TRBV9 and TRBJ2-1, reads DSGVTQTPKHLITATGQRVTLRCSPRSGDLSVYWYQQSLDQGLQFLIQYYNGEERAKGNILERFSAQQFPDLHSELNLSSLELGDSALYFCASSVAGPGRADEQFFGPGTRLTVL.

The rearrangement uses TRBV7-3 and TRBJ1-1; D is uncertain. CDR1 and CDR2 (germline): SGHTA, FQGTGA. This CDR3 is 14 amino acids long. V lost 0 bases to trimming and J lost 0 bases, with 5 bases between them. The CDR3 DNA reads TGTGCCAGCAGCTTAACCAAAATGAACACTGAAGCTTTCTTT. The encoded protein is CASSLTKMNTEAFF.

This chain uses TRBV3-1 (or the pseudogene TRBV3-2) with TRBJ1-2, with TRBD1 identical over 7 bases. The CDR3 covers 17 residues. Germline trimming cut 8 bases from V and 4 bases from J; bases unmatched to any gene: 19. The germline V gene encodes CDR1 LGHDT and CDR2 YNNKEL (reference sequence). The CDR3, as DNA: TGTGCCAGCGGGTTCCCCAAACACGAGGGGGCTAGCTATGGCTACACCTTC. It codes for CASGFPKHEGASYGYTF.

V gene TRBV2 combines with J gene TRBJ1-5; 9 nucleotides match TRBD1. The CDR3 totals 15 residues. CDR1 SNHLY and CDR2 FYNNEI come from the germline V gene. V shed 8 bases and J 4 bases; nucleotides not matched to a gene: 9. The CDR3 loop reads CASRGGTGMNQPQHF. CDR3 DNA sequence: TGTGCCAGCCGTGGGGGGACAGGGATGAATCAGCCCCAGCATTTT.

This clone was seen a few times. Here the CDR3 reads CASSYGSVRHPSYEQYF. The CDR3 nucleotides read TGTGCCAGCAGTTACGGGTCTGTGAGACACCCGTCGTACGAGCAGTACTTC. The rearrangement joins TRBV6-2 or TRBV6-3 to TRBJ2-7; D unclear. Germline CDR1 and CDR2: MNHEY and SVGEGT. The CDR3 extends over 17 amino acids. Trimming removed 2 bases at V and 4 bases at J, with 21 bases between.

The CDR3 nucleotides read TGTGCCAGCAGCAGAACAAGGAGCACCAATTCACCCCTCCACTTT. Encoded protein: CASSRTRSTNSPLHF. The chain is built from TRBV5-8 and TRBJ1-6; no firm D call. Germline loops: CDR1 SGHTS, CDR2 YDEGEE. The CDR3 length is 15 residues. Trimming pared 4 bases from V and 7 bases from J, leaving 15 bases between.

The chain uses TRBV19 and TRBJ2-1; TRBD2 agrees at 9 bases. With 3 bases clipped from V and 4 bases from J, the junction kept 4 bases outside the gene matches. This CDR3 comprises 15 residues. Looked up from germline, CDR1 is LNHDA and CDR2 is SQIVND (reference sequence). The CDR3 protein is CASSIRGGVYNEQFF. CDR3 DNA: TGTGCCAGTAGTATTCGCGGGGGGGTGTACAATGAGCAGTTCTTC.

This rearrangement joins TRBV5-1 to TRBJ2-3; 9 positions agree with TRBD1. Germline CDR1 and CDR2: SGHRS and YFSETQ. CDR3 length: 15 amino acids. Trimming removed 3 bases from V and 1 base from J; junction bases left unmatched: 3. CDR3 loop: CASSSQGAGTDTQYF. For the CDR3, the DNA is TGCGCCAGCAGCTCACAGGGGGCCGGCACAGATACGCAGTATTTT.

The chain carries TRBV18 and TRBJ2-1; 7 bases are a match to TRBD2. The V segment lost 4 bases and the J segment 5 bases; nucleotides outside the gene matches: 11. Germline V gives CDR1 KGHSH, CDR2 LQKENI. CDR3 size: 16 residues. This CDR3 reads CASSQQLAANHNEQFF. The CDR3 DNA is TGTGCCAGCTCACAACAGCTAGCGGCGAACCACAATGAGCAGTTCTTC.

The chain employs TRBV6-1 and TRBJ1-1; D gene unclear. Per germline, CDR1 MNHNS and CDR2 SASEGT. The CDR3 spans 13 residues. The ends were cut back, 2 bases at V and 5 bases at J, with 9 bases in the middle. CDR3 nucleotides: TGTGCCAGCAGTGAATTAAGTAGTACTGAAGCTTTCTTT. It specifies CASSELSSTEAFF.

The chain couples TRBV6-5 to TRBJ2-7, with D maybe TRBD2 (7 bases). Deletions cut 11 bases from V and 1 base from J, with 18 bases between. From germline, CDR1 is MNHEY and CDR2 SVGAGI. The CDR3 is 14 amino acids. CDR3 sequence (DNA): TGTGCCGCGGGGGCTGGTGGGGGATCCTACGAGCAGTACTTC. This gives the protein CAAGAGGGSYEQYF.

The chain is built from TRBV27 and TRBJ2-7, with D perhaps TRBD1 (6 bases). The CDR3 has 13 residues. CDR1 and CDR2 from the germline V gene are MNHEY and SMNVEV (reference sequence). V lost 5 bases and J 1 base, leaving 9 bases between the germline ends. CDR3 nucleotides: TGTGCCAGCAGTAAGACAGGATCCTACGAGCAGTACTTC. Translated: CASSKTGSYEQYF.

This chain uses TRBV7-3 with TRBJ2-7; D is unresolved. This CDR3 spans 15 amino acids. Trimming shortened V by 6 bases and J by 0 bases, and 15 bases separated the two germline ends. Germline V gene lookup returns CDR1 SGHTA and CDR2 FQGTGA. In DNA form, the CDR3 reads TGTGCCAGCAGTCTTACCGGCGGAAGCTCCTACGAGCAGTACTTC. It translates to CASSLTGGSSYEQYF.

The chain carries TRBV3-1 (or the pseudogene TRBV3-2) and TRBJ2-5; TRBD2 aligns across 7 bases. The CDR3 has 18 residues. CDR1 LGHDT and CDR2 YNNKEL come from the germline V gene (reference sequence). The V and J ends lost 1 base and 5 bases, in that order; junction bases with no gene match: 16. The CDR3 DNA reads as TGTGCCAGCAGCCAAGTTTTGTCGGGGGGTCAGTTAGAGGAGACCCAGTACTTC. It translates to CASSQVLSGGQLEETQYF.

The CDR3 region is CASSIGSSSGELFF. DNA for the CDR3: TGTGCCAGTAGTATAGGTTCCTCTTCCGGGGAGCTGTTTTTT. The J gene is TRBJ2-2, the V gene TRBV19; D gene uncertain. The V gene's germline CDR1 is LNHDA and CDR2 SQIVND (reference sequence). V was clipped by 1 base and J by 6 bases, with 9 bases between them. There are 14 residues in the CDR3.

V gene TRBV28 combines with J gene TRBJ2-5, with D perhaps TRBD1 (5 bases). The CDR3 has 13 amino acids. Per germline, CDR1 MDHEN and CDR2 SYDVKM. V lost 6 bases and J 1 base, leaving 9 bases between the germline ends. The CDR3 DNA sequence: TGTGCCAGCAGACGGACAAGCCAAGAGACCCAGTACTTC. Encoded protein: CASRRTSQETQYF. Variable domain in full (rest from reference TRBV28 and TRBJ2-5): DVKVTQSSRYLVKRTGEKVFLECVQDMDHENMFWYRQDPGLGLRLIYFSYDVKMKEKGDIPEGYSVSREKKERFSLILESASTNQTSMYLCASRRTSQETQYFGPGTRLLVL.